One and the same sample provided the 26 T cell receptor beta chains below, sequenced in a study of spatial heterogeneity in lung cancer. These receptors are not linked to any known antigen. The time point is: sample taken at primary tumor resection. Study conclusions and caveats: Higher tumor mutation counts went along with higher counts of expanded intratumoral alpha and beta TCRs.

TCRdb called the 5' RACE reads again in MiXCR, with one record for every CDR3 protein. The sample has approximately 2,500 distinct CDR3 sequences, roughly 7% seen once. The material was lung tumor tissue, obtained at surgery. These receptors were collected from a female donor with early-stage non-small cell lung cancer.

This clonotype has at least ten counts. This sequence joins TRBV6-5 and TRBJ2-3, with 7 bases identical to TRBD1. This CDR3 is built from 14 residues. Germline loops: CDR1 MNHEY, CDR2 SVGAGI. The trim removed 5 bases at V and 4 bases at J, leaving 6 bases unmatched. The CDR3 nucleotides read TGTGCCAGCAGTCTGGGACAGTCGGCAGATACGCAGTATTTT. Amino acid sequence: CASSLGQSADTQYF.

By share, this clonotype counts as medium-sized. The chain employs TRBV3-1 and TRBJ1-2; no definite D call. CDR1 and CDR2 (germline): LGHDT, YNNKEL (reference sequence). Deletions cut 0 bases from V and 8 bases from J, with 10 bases between. The CDR3 runs to 13 residues. CDR3 sequence reads: CASSQDLGRGYTF. The DNA of the CDR3 is TGTGCCAGCAGCCAAGATTTGGGTAGAGGCTACACCTTC.

This clonotype qualifies as medium-sized. The chain is built from TRBV9 and TRBJ2-3; D gene unclear. Germline V lookup: CDR1 SGDLS, CDR2 YYNGEE. V was shortened by 0 bases and J by 6 bases, with 11 bases between the two germline ends. The CDR3 has 14 amino acids. Here the CDR3 reads CASSVDLAMDTQYF. CDR3 coding DNA: TGTGCCAGCAGCGTAGACCTTGCTATGGATACGCAGTATTTT.

This clonotype is labeled as medium-sized. The genes are TRBV5-6 and TRBJ1-2; D is possibly TRBD1 (5 bases). The CDR3 has 13 residues. V was trimmed by 7 bases and J by 6 bases, leaving 16 bases between them. CDR1 is SGHDT and CDR2 is YYEEEE in the germline V gene. In DNA form, the CDR3 reads TGTGCCAGCCGGCGGGGGGAGATGAATGGCTACACCTTC. Amino acids: CASRRGEMNGYTF.

This chain joins TRBV20-1 and TRBJ1-1; weak D call: TRBD1 (5 bases). V shed 0 bases and J shed 0 bases, with 11 bases lying between them. The V gene's germline CDR1 is DFQATT and CDR2 SNEGSKA (reference sequence). This CDR3 spans 15 amino acids. For the CDR3, the DNA is TGCAGTGCTAGAGAGGGCGGGGGACTGAACACTGAAGCTTTCTTT. Protein: CSAREGGGLNTEAFF.

V is TRBV7-9 and J is TRBJ1-4; D uncertain. This CDR3 is built from 14 residues. In germline, CDR1 is SEHNR, CDR2 FQNEAQ (reference sequence). V was shortened by 5 bases and J by 4 bases, with 11 bases between the two germline ends. The CDR3 protein is CASSRRNFNEKLFF. CDR3 coding DNA: TGTGCCAGCAGCCGACGAAACTTTAATGAAAAACTGTTTTTT.

In its sample, this clonotype ranks as medium-sized. The chain employs TRBV4-3 and TRBJ2-2, with a tentative D call TRBD1 (5 bases). The CDR3 has 14 residues. CDR1 LGHNA and CDR2 YSLEER come from the germline V gene. The V and J ends lost 5 bases and 6 bases respectively, with 13 bases between them. The CDR3 sequence: CASSSGRTPGELFF. CDR3 coding DNA: TGCGCCAGCAGCTCCGGCAGGACACCCGGGGAGCTGTTTTTT.

By share, this clonotype ranks as medium-sized. The genes are TRBV7-9 and TRBJ2-5; 11 bases line up with TRBD2. Trimming took 5 bases from V and 5 from J; bases not matched to a gene: 4. The CDR3 is made up of 14 amino acids. Germline V lookup: CDR1 SEHNR, CDR2 FQNEAQ (reference sequence). CDR3 loop: CASSATSGDETQYF. The CDR3 DNA reads TGTGCCAGCAGCGCGACTAGCGGGGATGAGACCCAGTACTTC. The full variable domain, completed using reference TRBV7-9 and TRBJ2-5, is DTGVSQNPRHKITKRGQNVTFRCDPISEHNRLYWYRQTLGQGPEFLTYFQNEAQLEKSRLLSDRFSAERPKGSFSTLEIQRTEQGDSAMYLCASSATSGDETQYFGPGTRLLVL.

This clonotype is termed medium-sized (0.01 to 0.1%). The chain is built from TRBV29-1 and TRBJ2-3; D may be TRBD1 (6 bases). V was pared by 4 bases and J by 2 bases, with 13 bases between. CDR3 length: 14 residues. The germline V gene has CDR1 SQVTM and CDR2 ANQGSEA. CDR3 bases: TGCAGCGTTGTCGGACAGACACCCACAGATACGCAGTATTTT. Its translation: CSVVGQTPTDTQYF.

This clonotype is medium-sized. V gene TRBV12-3 or TRBV12-4 combines with J gene TRBJ1-1; tentatively, D is TRBD1 (6 bases). Trimming removed 3 bases at V and 6 bases at J, with 14 bases between. The CDR3 contains 14 residues. The CDR3 DNA reads as TGTGCCAGCAGTTTTTTCGGGAGGGGGGCTGAAGCTTTCTTT. Its protein is CASSFFGRGAEAFF.

Relative to its sample, this clonotype is medium-sized (0.01 to 0.1%). The chain has TRBV6-2 or TRBV6-3 and TRBJ2-1; the match to TRBD2 covers 11 bases. Looked up from germline, CDR1 is MNHEY and CDR2 is SVGEGT. The CDR3 spans 14 residues. The ends lost 4 bases at V and 9 bases at J; junction bases unmatched: 5. CDR3 bases: TGTGCCAGCAGTTTTAGCGGGGGGGCAAGTGAGCAGTTCTTC. Translated: CASSFSGGASEQFF.

This clonotype rates as medium-sized. The rearrangement uses TRBV6-4 and TRBJ1-5; D gene uncertain. With 3 bases removed from V and 4 bases from J, the gap between germline ends came to 7 bases. The CDR3 has 13 residues. The germline V gene has CDR1 MRHNA and CDR2 SNTAGT. DNA of the CDR3: TGTGCCAGCAGTGAGGACGGGAATCAGCCCCAGCATTTT. It translates to CASSEDGNQPQHF.

This clonotype is large in the sample. The chain employs TRBV7-3 and TRBJ1-1; D is uncertain. The germline V gene encodes CDR1 SGHTA and CDR2 FQGTGA. V gave up 3 bases and J gave up 5 bases, with 10 bases separating them. The CDR3 loop spans 13 amino acids. Written as DNA, the CDR3 is TGTGCCAGCAGCTTGAGGACTGTGACTGAAGCTTTCTTT. Translation: CASSLRTVTEAFF.

In its sample, this clonotype is medium-sized. The gene calls are TRBV19 and TRBJ2-2, with D unresolved. V was clipped by 7 bases and J by 7 bases, with 10 bases between them. CDR1 is LNHDA, CDR2 SQIVND, per germline (reference sequence). The CDR3 has 12 residues. In DNA form, the CDR3 reads TGTGCCAGTAATTTCCGGCACGGGGAGCTGTTTTTT. It yields the protein CASNFRHGELFF.

This clonotype was seen ten or more times. CDR3 loop: CASSLRPRQAGTDTQYF. Written as DNA, the CDR3 is TGCGCCAGCAGCTTGAGGCCACGGCAGGCGGGCACAGATACGCAGTATTTT. The rearrangement links TRBV5-1 to TRBJ2-3; D ambiguous. The CDR3 has 17 residues. The germline CDR1 and CDR2 sequences are SGHRS and YFSETQ. V was clipped by 1 base and J by 1 base, with 16 bases between them.

This clonotype counts as medium-sized. The chain carries TRBV2 and TRBJ2-1, with D possibly being TRBD2 (5 bases). The germline gives CDR1 SNHLY, CDR2 FYNNEI. V was cut by 9 bases and J by 4 bases, with 7 bases left in between. The CDR3 totals 11 residues. The CDR3 coding sequence is TGTGCCAGACAGCGGTACAATGAGCAGTTCTTC. It translates to CARQRYNEQFF. The variable domain in full, with the rest retrieved from reference TRBV2 and TRBJ2-1, is EPEVTQTPSHQVTQMGQEVILRCVPISNHLYFYWYRQILGQKVEFLVSFYNNEISEKSEIFDDQFSVERPDGSNFTLKIRSTKLEDSAMYFCARQRYNEQFFGPGTRLTVL.

This clonotype was observed a handful of times. The chain couples TRBV13 to TRBJ2-7; TRBD1 might be the D (5 bases). Trimming removed 8 bases from V and 6 bases from J, with 14 bases in between. The germline gives CDR1 PRHDT, CDR2 FYEKMQ (reference sequence). The CDR3 runs to 12 residues. The CDR3 DNA reads as TGTGCCAGCGGCCAGGGATCTCGCGAGCAGTACTTC. Protein sequence: CASGQGSREQYF.

The table lists this clonotype with many counts. The chain uses TRBV5-5 and TRBJ1-2; TRBD1 is a possible D gene (6 bases). The CDR3 loop spans 15 amino acids. Germline CDR1 reads SGHKS; CDR2 reads YYEKEE (reference sequence). The V end lost 0 bases, the J end lost 0 bases, and 9 bases lay between the germline ends. The CDR3 DNA follows: TGTGCCAGCAGCTTGGAACAGGGAACTAACTATGGCTACACCTTC. Encoded protein: CASSLEQGTNYGYTF.

By share of the sample, this clonotype is medium-sized. The chain recombines TRBV30 with TRBJ2-3, with D possibly matching TRBD2 (5 bases). V lost 1 base and J lost 6, with 5 bases in between. This CDR3 is built from 11 residues. Germline V lookup: CDR1 GTSNPN, CDR2 SVGIG (reference sequence). The CDR3 loop reads CAWSAGDTQYF. The CDR3 nucleotides read TGTGCCTGGAGTGCGGGGGATACGCAGTATTTT.

This clonotype qualifies as medium-sized (0.01 to 0.1%). The rearrangement joins TRBV6-6 to TRBJ1-2; 7 bases map to TRBD1. Losses at the gene ends were 0 bases for V and 13 bases for J; bases not matched to a gene: 5. Germline CDR1 MNHNY, CDR2 SVGAGI (reference sequence). The CDR3 has 12 amino acids. CDR3 amino acids: CASSYSRQGCTF. CDR3 bases: TGTGCCAGCAGTTACTCAAGACAGGGATGCACCTTC.

This clonotype was counted at least ten times. This rearrangement joins TRBV12-3 or TRBV12-4 to TRBJ2-5; possible D gene TRBD1, 6 bases. The CDR3 spans 16 residues. V lost 3 bases to trimming and J lost 3 bases, with 17 bases between them. CDR3 coding DNA: TGTGCCAGCAGTTTTGCCCGGACAGCAGGGGAAGAGACCCAGTACTTC. Its protein is CASSFARTAGEETQYF.

This clonotype is deemed large (0.1 to 1%). The chain carries TRBV27 and TRBJ1-1; a weak D match, TRBD1 (5 bases). Looked up from germline, CDR1 is MNHEY and CDR2 is SMNVEV (reference sequence). The V gene lost 6 bases and the J gene lost 9 bases, with 23 bases spanning the gap. This CDR3 region has 15 residues. The CDR3 protein is CASRESIGALIQAFF. The CDR3 DNA follows: TGTGCCAGCAGGGAAAGCATAGGGGCTCTCATCCAAGCTTTCTTT.

Judged by abundance, this clonotype is medium-sized. The V and J genes are TRBV6-8 and TRBJ1-3, with 7 bases that match TRBD1. The V gene end was trimmed by 4 bases and the J gene end by 4 bases; junction bases not matched to a gene: 10. Per germline, CDR1 MNHGY and CDR2 SAAAGT. The CDR3 covers 16 residues. The CDR3 DNA reads TGTGCCAGCAGTTCCTCGACAGGGTTGAGGGGAAACACCATATATTTT. This sequence encodes CASSSSTGLRGNTIYF.

In this sample, this clonotype turned up a few times. This sequence joins TRBV7-8 and TRBJ1-1; D gene unclear. V lost 5 bases, J lost 4 bases, and 20 bases lay in between. In germline, CDR1 is SGHVS, CDR2 FQNEAQ. The CDR3 sequence is 16 residues long. This chain's CDR3 is CASSLRATSYGTEAFF. In DNA form, the CDR3 reads TGTGCCAGCAGCCTTCGGGCCACATCTTACGGCACTGAAGCTTTCTTT.

This clonotype is medium-sized. V gene TRBV20-1 combines with J gene TRBJ1-5, with D perhaps TRBD1 (6 bases). The CDR3 totals 15 residues. Germline V gene sequence: CDR1 DFQATT, CDR2 SNEGSKA (reference sequence). V lost 6 bases and J 5 bases, leaving 20 bases between the germline ends. The CDR3 sequence is CSAAWMGGEDQPQHF. The CDR3 DNA reads as TGCAGTGCGGCCTGGATGGGGGGCGAGGATCAGCCCCAGCATTTT.

This clonotype has a handful of counts. This sequence joins TRBV30 and TRBJ2-1; 7 bases agree with TRBD2. Germline trimming cut 3 bases from V and 6 bases from J; bases unmatched to any gene: 5. CDR1 and CDR2 (germline): GTSNPN, SVGIG (reference sequence). The CDR3 contains 13 residues. This CDR3 is CAWRRGFVNEQFF. The CDR3 bases are TGTGCCTGGAGGCGGGGGTTTGTCAATGAGCAGTTCTTC.